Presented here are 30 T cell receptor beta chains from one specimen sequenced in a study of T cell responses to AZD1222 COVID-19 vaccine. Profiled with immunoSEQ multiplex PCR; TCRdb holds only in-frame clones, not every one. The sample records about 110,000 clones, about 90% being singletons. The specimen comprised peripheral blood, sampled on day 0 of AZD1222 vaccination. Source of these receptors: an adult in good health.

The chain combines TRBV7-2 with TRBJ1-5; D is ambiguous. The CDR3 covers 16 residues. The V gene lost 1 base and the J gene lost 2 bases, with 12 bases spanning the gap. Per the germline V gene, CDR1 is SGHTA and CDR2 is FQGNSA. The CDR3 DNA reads TGTGCCAGCAGCTTAGGGGCGTCCCAGGGCAATCAGCCCCAGCATTTT. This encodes CASSLGASQGNQPQHF.

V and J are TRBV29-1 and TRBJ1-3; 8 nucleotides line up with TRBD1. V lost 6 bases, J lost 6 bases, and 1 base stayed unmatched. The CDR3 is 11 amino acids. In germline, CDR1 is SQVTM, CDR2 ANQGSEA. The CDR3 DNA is TGCAGCGTGGGACAGGCAAACACCATATATTTT. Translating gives CSVGQANTIYF.

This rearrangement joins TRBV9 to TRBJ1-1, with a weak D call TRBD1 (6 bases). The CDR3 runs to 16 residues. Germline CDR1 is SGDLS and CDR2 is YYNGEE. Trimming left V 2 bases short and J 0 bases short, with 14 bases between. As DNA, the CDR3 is TGTGCCAGCAGCGTTCGCGCGGGGGGCTTGAACACTGAAGCTTTCTTT. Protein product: CASSVRAGGLNTEAFF.

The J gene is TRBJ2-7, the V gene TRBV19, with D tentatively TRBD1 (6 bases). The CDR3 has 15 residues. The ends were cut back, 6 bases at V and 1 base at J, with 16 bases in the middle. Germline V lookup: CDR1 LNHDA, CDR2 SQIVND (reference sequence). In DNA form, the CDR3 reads TGTGCCAGTAGGTTAGCCGGGACACCTTCCTACGAGCAGTACTTC. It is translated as CASRLAGTPSYEQYF.

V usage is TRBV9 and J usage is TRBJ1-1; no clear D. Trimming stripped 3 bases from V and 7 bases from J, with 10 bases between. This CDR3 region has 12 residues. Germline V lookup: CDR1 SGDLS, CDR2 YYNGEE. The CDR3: CASSGSGSEAFF. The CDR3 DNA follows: TGTGCCAGCAGCGGAAGTGGGAGTGAAGCTTTCTTT.

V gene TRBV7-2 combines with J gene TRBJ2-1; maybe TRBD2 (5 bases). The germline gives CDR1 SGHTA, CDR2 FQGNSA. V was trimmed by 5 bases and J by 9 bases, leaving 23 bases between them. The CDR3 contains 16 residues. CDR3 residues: CASSPKVGGPPGEQFF. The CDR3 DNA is TGTGCCAGCAGCCCGAAGGTAGGAGGCCCTCCGGGTGAGCAGTTCTTC.

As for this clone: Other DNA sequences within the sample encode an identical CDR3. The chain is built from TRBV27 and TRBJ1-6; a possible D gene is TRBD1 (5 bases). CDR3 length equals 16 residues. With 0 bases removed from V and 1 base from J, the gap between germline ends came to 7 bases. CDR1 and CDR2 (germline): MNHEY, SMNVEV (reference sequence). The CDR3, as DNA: TGTGCCAGCAGTTTATCAGGGGTTTCCTATAATTCACCCCTCCACTTT. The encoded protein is CASSLSGVSYNSPLHF.

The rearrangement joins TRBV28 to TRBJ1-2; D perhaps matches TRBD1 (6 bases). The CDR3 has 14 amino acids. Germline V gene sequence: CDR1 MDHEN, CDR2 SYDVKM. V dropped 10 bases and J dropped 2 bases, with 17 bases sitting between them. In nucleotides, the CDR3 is TGTGCCATCTGGGGGGCGACGGGGAACTATGGCTACACCTTC. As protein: CAIWGATGNYGYTF.

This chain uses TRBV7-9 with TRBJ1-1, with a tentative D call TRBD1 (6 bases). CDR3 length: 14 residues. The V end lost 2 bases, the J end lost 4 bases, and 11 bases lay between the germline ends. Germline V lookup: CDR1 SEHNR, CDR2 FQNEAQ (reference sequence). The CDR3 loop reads CASSLQGLATEAFF. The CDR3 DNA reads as TGTGCCAGCAGCTTACAGGGGTTGGCCACTGAAGCTTTCTTT.

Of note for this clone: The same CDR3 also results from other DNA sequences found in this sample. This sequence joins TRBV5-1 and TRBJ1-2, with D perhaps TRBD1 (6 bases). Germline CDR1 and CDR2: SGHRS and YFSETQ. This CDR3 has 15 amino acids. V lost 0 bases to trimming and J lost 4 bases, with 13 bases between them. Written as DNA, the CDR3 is TGCGCCAGCAGCTTGGGGGCGACAGGATCCTATGGCTACACCTTC. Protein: CASSLGATGSYGYTF.

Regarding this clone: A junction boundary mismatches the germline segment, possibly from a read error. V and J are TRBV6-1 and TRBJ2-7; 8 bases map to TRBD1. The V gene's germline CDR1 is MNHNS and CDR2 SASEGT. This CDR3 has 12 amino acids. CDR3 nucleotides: TGTGCCAGCAGTGAGCCGTCCGGGACAGGCCACTTC. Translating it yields CASSEPSGTGHF.

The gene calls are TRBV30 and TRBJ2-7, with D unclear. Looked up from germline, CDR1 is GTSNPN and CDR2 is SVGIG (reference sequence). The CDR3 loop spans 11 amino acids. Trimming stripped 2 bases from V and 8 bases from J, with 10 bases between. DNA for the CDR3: TGTGCCTGGAGTCCCGGTCTCCAGCAGTACTTC. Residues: CAWSPGLQQYF.

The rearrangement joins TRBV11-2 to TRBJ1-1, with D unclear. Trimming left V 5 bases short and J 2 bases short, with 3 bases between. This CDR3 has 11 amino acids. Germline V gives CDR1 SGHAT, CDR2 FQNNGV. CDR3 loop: CASSPNTEAFF. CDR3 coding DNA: TGTGCCAGCAGCCCTAACACTGAAGCTTTCTTT. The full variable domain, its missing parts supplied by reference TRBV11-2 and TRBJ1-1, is EAGVAQSPRYKIIEKRQSVAFWCNPISGHATLYWYQQILGQGPKLLIQFQNNGVVDDSQLPKDRFSAERLKGVDSTLKIQPAKLEDSAVYLCASSPNTEAFFGQGTRLTVV.

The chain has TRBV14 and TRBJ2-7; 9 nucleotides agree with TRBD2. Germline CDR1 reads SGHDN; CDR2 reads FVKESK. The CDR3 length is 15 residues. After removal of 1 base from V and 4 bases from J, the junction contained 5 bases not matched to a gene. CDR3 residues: CASSQVLAGPYEQYF. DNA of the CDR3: TGTGCCAGCAGCCAAGTCCTAGCGGGACCATACGAGCAGTACTTC.

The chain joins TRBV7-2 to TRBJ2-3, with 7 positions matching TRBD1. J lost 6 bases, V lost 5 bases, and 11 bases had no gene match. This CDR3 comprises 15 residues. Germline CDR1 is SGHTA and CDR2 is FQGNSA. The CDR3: CASSDTGTAADTQYF. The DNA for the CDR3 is TGTGCCAGCAGCGACACCGGGACAGCCGCGGATACGCAGTATTTT. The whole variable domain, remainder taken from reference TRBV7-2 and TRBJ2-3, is GAGVSQSPSNKVTEKGKDVELRCDPISGHTALYWYRQSLGQGLEFLIYFQGNSAPDKSGLPSDRFSAERTGGSVSTLTIQRTQQEDSAVYLCASSDTGTAADTQYFGPGTRLTVL.

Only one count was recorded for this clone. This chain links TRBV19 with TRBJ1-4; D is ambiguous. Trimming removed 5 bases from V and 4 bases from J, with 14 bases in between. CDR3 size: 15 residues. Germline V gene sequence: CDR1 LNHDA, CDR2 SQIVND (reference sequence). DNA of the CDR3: TGTGCCAGTAGTCTCCCGGCAGGTCTTAATGAAAAACTGTTTTTT. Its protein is CASSLPAGLNEKLFF.

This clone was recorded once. CDR3 region: CSVTGGGNQPQHF. As DNA, the CDR3 is TGCAGCGTCACAGGGGGTGGCAATCAGCCCCAGCATTTT. This chain links TRBV29-1 with TRBJ1-5, with 8 bases identical to TRBD1. Trimming at V came to 6 bases and at J to 2 bases, leaving 3 bases not matched to a gene. Per the germline V gene, CDR1 is SQVTM and CDR2 is ANQGSEA. The CDR3 length is 13 residues.

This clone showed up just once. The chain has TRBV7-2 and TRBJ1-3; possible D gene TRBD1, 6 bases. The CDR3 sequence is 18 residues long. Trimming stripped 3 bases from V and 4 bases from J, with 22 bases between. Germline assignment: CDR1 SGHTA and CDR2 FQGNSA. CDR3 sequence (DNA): TGTGCCAGCAGCTTCGGGGTGATTAGGGGGTCGACAGGAAACACCATATATTTT. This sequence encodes CASSFGVIRGSTGNTIYF.

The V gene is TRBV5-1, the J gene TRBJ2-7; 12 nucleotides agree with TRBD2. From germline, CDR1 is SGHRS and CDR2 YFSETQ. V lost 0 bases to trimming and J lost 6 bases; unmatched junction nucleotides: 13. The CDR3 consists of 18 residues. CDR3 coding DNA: TGCGCCAGCAGCTTGGTCGGGGCCGGGACTAGCGGGTTCAGCGAGCAGTACTTC. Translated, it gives CASSLVGAGTSGFSEQYF.

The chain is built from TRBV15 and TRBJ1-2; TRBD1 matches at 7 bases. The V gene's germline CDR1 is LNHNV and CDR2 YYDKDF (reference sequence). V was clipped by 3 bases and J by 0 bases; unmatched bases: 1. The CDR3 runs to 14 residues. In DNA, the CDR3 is TGTGCCACCAGCAGGGACAGGACTAACTATGGCTACACCTTC. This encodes CATSRDRTNYGYTF.

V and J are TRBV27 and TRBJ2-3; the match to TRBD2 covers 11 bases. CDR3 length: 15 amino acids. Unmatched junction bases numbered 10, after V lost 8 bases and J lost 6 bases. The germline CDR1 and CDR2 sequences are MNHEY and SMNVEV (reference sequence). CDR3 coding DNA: TGTGCCAGCTGGCAACTAGCGGGAGTCGGTGATACGCAGTATTTT. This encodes CASWQLAGVGDTQYF.

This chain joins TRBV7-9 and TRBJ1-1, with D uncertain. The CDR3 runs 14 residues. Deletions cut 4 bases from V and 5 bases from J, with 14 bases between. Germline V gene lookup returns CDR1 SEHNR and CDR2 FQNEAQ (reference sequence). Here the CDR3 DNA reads TGTGCCAGCAGCTCTCCTCCTGCCGGGACTGAAGCTTTCTTT. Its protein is CASSSPPAGTEAFF.

The CDR3 nucleotides are TGCGCCAGCAGCCTCGCCTGGGTCGGGGGCACTGAAGCTTTCTTT. Residues: CASSLAWVGGTEAFF. The V gene is TRBV4-1, the J gene TRBJ1-1; D perhaps matches TRBD1 (5 bases). The CDR3 is 15 amino acids. CDR1 is MGHRA, CDR2 YSYEKL, per germline. V dropped 4 bases and J dropped 4 bases, with 16 bases sitting between them.

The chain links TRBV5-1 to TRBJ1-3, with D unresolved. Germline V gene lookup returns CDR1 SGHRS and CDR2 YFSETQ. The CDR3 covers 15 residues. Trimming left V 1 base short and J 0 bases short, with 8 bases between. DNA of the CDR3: TGCGCCAGCAGCTTGTGGGCCAGCTCTGGAAACACCATATATTTT. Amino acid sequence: CASSLWASSGNTIYF.

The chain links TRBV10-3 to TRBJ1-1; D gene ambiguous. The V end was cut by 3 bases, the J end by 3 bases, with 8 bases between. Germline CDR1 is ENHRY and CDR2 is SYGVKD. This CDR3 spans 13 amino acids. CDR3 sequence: CAISDFGDTEAFF. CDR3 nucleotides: TGTGCCATCAGTGATTTCGGGGACACTGAAGCTTTCTTT.

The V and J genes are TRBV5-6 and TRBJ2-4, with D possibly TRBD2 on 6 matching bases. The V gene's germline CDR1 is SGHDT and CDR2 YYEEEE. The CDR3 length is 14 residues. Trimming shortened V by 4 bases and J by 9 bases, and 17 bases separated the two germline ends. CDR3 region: CASSPRGGPAIQYF. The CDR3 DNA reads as TGTGCCAGCAGCCCCCGTGGAGGGCCAGCCATTCAGTACTTC.

The CDR3 spells CASSPTGSGNTGELFF. The CDR3 DNA sequence: TGTGCCAGCAGTCCGACAGGCTCGGGGAACACCGGGGAGCTGTTTTTT. The rearrangement joins TRBV28 to TRBJ2-2; TRBD1 might be the D (6 bases). The CDR3 is 16 residues long. Trimming took 5 bases from V and 1 from J, leaving 14 bases between them. Germline lookup yields CDR1 MDHEN and CDR2 SYDVKM.

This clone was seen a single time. This CDR3 is CASSLAPLQETQYF. The CDR3 nucleotides are TGTGCCAGCAGCTTGGCCCCTCTTCAAGAGACCCAGTACTTC. This chain uses TRBV5-4 with TRBJ2-5, with D hard to call. Trimming took off 0 bases at V and 2 bases at J, with 8 bases between the two ends. From germline, CDR1 is SGHNT and CDR2 YYREEE (reference sequence). The CDR3 is 14 residues long. Filled out from reference TRBV5-4 and TRBJ2-5, the complete variable domain reads ETGVTQSPTHLIKTRGQQVTLRCSSQSGHNTVSWYQQALGQGPQFIFQYYREEENGRGNFPPRFSGLQFPNYSSELNVNALELDDSALYLCASSLAPLQETQYFGPGTRLLVL.

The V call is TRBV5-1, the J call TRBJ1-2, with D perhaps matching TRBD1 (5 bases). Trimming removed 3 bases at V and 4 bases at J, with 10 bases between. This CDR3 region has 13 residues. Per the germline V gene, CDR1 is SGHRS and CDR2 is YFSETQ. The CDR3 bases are TGCGCCAGCAGCTCCGGGCAGGGCTATGGCTACACCTTC. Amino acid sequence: CASSSGQGYGYTF.

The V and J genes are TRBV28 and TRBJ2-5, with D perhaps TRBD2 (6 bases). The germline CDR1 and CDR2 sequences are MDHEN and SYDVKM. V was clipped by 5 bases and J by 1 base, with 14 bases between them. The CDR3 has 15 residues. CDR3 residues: CASSPRVGGQETQYF. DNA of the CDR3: TGTGCCAGCAGTCCACGAGTCGGGGGCCAAGAGACCCAGTACTTC. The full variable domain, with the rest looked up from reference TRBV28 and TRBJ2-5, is DVKVTQSSRYLVKRTGEKVFLECVQDMDHENMFWYRQDPGLGLRLIYFSYDVKMKEKGDIPEGYSVSREKKERFSLILESASTNQTSMYLCASSPRVGGQETQYFGPGTRLLVL.